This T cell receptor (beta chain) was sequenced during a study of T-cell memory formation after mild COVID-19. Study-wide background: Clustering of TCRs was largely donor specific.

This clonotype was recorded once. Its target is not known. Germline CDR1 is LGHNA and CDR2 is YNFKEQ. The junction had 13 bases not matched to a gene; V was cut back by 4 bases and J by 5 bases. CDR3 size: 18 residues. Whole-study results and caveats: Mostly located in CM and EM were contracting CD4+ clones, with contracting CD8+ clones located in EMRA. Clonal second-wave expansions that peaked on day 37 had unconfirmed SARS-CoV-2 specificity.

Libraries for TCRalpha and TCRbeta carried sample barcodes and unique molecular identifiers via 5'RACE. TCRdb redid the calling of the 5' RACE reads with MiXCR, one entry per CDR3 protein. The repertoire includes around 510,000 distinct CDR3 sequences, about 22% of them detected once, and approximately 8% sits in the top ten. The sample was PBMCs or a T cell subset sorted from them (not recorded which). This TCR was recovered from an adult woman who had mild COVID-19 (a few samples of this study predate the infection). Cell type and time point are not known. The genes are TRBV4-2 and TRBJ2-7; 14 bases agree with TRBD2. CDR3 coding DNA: TGTGCCAGCAGCCTTACCCGCCTAGGGACTAGCGGGAGAAACGAGCAGTACTTC. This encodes CASSLTRLGTSGRNEQYF.